This T cell receptor beta chain was identified during a study of CD8 T cells in ankylosing spondylitis. One entry per CDR3 protein results from TCRdb running MiXCR on the 5' RACE reads. The profile shows about 700,000 distinct CDR3 sequences, under 20% of them singletons. There are a few counts of this clonotype. Antigen: not known. Study-level points and caveats: Fewer than 10 highly homologous variants formed a TCR beta motif that appeared characteristic of ankylosing spondylitis blood. Clones linked with disease were CD8+ and fairly uncommon in the peripheral blood.

Sequenced material: blood, either unsorted or a sorted T cell fraction (not recorded which). This TCR was recovered from a male donor with ankylosing spondylitis.

This CDR3 is CASSRDNPKETQYF. The DNA for the CDR3 is TGTGCCAGCAGCCGGGACAATCCTAAAGAGACCCAGTACTTC. This rearrangement joins TRBV28 to TRBJ2-5; the D gene is possibly TRBD1 (6 bases). V gave up 6 bases and J gave up 3 bases, with 14 bases separating them. Germline V gene data show CDR1 as MDHEN and CDR2 as SYDVKM. This CDR3 spans 14 amino acids.